This is a list of T cell receptor beta chains from one sample in a study of Ad26.COV2.S vaccination and SARS-CoV-2 variants. Generated by immunoSEQ multiplex PCR, the TCRdb table keeps only in-frame clones and is missing some. The sample contains 300,000 to 500,000 clones, approximately 86% of which appear only once. The input for sequencing was peripheral blood, taken in a trial of Ad26.COV2.S vaccine versus placebo. All receptors derive from a person aged 18-65 years who received the Ad26.COV2.S COVID-19 vaccine or a placebo. CDR3s include the opening cysteine and the closing phenylalanine or tryptophan. A D gene is named only where the DNA matches it firmly. Not all rows give a size; the values are once, few, many and, for expanded clones, a class.

TRBV6-6,.,TRBJ2-2,.,TGTGCCAGCAGTTACCGACAGCCCCACATCGGGGAGCTGTTTTTT,CASSYRQPHIGELFF
TRBV30,TRBD1,TRBJ1-1,.,TGTGCCTGGAGTGTGGGCAGGGGGACCACTGAAGCTTTCTTT,CAWSVGRGTTEAFF
TRBV5-1,.,TRBJ1-1,.,TGCGCCAGCAGCCACAGTCCGGGAGAGAACACTGAAGCTTTCTTT,CASSHSPGENTEAFF
TRBV5-1,.,TRBJ2-3,.,TGCGCCAGCAGCTTGGACGGGGAAGGCGCAGATACGCAGTATTTT,CASSLDGEGADTQYF
TRBV25-1,.,TRBJ2-2,.,TGTGCCAGCAGTGAATCGGGACGCGGGGAGCTGTTTTTT,CASSESGRGELFF
TRBV7-9,TRBD1,TRBJ2-3,.,TGTGCCAGCAGCCCACGGAGGGACAGGAGCACAGATACGCAGTATTTT,CASSPRRDRSTDTQYF
TRBV21-1,.,TRBJ2-1,.,TGTGCCAGCAGAGTAAAGGGGACCACCTACAATGAGCAGTTCTTC,CASRVKGTTYNEQFF
TRBV12-3/TRBV12-4,.,TRBJ1-1,.,TGTGCCAGCAGTTTTGGCACTGAAGCTTTCTTT,CASSFGTEAFF
TRBV5-5,.,TRBJ2-6,.,TGTGCCAGCAGCGGAAGGGGGACGGCGTCTGGGGCCAACGTCCTGACTTTC,CASSGRGTASGANVLTF
TRBV27,.,TRBJ2-3,.,TGTGCCAGCAGTCACCAGCTGCGGGCAGATACGCAGTATTTT,CASSHQLRADTQYF
TRBV5-1,.,TRBJ1-6,.,TGCGCCAGCAGCTCTACTGGACAGCGTGGTTCACCCCTCCACTTT,CASSSTGQRGSPLHF
TRBV5-4,.,TRBJ2-1,.,TGTGCCAGCAGCTTGGCCGGGGCCCGCGGGTCCTACAATGAGCAGTTCTTC,CASSLAGARGSYNEQFF
TRBV18,.,TRBJ1-5,.,TGTGCCAGCTCTCGAGCCTTTCGGGATCAGCCCCAGCATTTT,CASSRAFRDQPQHF
TRBV7-7,TRBD1,TRBJ2-1,.,TGTGCCAGCAGCCTCGGACAGGGAGATGAGCAGTTCTTC,CASSLGQGDEQFF
TRBV5-4,.,TRBJ1-2,.,TGTGCCAGCAGCTCGCCTGATTTGGTCGGTGGCTACACCTTC,CASSSPDLVGGYTF
TRBV19,.,TRBJ2-7,.,TGTGCCAGTAGTATAGAGGAGGATTACGAGCAGTACTTC,CASSIEEDYEQYF
TRBV12-5,.,TRBJ2-5,.,TGTGCTAGTGGTGTCTCCCTTAGGATGGGGGTAGGGGAAGAGACCCAGTACTTC,CASGVSLRMGVGEETQYF
TRBV11-3,TRBD2,TRBJ2-5,.,TGTGCCAGCAGCTTACGGACGGGGGGGCCCGAAGAGACCCAGTACTTC,CASSLRTGGPEETQYF
TRBV29-1,TRBD1,TRBJ1-1,few,TGCAGCGTTGGTCAGGGGGCGGGGACTGAAGCTTTCTTT,CSVGQGAGTEAFF
TRBV6-2/TRBV6-3,.,TRBJ1-6,many,TGTGCCAGCAGTCAACCAGTCGACTCCAATTCACCCCTCCACTTT,CASSQPVDSNSPLHF
TRBV6-5,.,TRBJ2-7,.,TGTGCCAGCGGGGGACTCTACGAGCAGTACTTC,CASGGLYEQYF
TRBV19,.,TRBJ1-2,.,TGTGCCAGTAGTATAACTCCTCGAGCTTACACCTTC,CASSITPRAYTF
TRBV9,.,TRBJ2-7,.,TGTGCCAGCAGCACCTCGAGTAGGACAGACCCCTACGAGCAGTACTTC,CASSTSSRTDPYEQYF
TRBV4-3,.,TRBJ1-1,.,TGCGCCAGCAGCCAAGAGTTATCGGGGAACACTGAAGCTTTCTTT,CASSQELSGNTEAFF
TRBV6-1,.,TRBJ2-1,.,TGTGCCAGCAGTGAAGCGTACAATGAGCAGTTCTTC,CASSEAYNEQFF
TRBV27,.,TRBJ2-7,.,TGTGCCAGCAGTTTAGGGTCAGTTTACGAGCAGTACTTC,CASSLGSVYEQYF
TRBV10-3,TRBD1,TRBJ1-2,few,TGTGCCATCAGTCAGGGGGCCACTAACTATGGCTACACCTTC,CAISQGATNYGYTF
TRBV5-1,.,TRBJ1-2,.,TGCGCCAGCAGCGCGAGACCGGGACCCGCTTCGGGCTACACCTTC,CASSARPGPASGYTF
TRBV7-2,TRBD2,TRBJ2-1,.,TGTGCCAGCAGCTATAAAGCGGGGGGGCCAGGTGAGCAGTTCTTC,CASSYKAGGPGEQFF
TRBV30,.,TRBJ1-1,.,TGTGCCTGGAGGAGAGGAGGGGCGAGCATGAACACTGAAGCTTTCTTT,CAWRRGGASMNTEAFF
TRBV18,.,TRBJ1-2,once,TGTGCCAGCTCACCAGACAGTACCTATGGCTACACCTTC,CASSPDSTYGYTF
TRBV7-6,.,TRBJ2-7,.,TGTGCCAGCAGCTTAGCGGACAAGGGGACCTACGAGCAGTACTTC,CASSLADKGTYEQYF
TRBV6-5,.,TRBJ1-6,.,TGTGCCAGCAGTCGAGACTCTGATAATTCACCCCTCCACTTT,CASSRDSDNSPLHF
TRBV11-2,.,TRBJ1-2,.,TGTGCCAGCAGCTCCCTTGGGACGCGGATCTATGGCTACACCTTC,CASSSLGTRIYGYTF
TRBV7-8,TRBD1,TRBJ1-4,once,TGTGCCAGCAGCCGTACAGGGGTGGGAGAAAAACTGTTTTTT,CASSRTGVGEKLFF
TRBV5-6,.,TRBJ1-4,.,TGTGCCAGCAGCTTGGGCCCCGGGGGGATTACGAAAACTAATGAAAAACTGTTTTTT,CASSLGPGGITKTNEKLFF
TRBV5-6,.,TRBJ2-5,once,TGTGCCAGCAGCTTGAGGGTCAGGGAGGTTGGAGAGACCCAGTACTTC,CASSLRVREVGETQYF
TRBV13,TRBD1,TRBJ2-1,few,TGTGCCAGCAGCACCGGGACAGGGGTAGGGGATGAGCAGTTCTTC,CASSTGTGVGDEQFF
TRBV10-1,.,TRBJ2-3,.,TGCGCCAGCAGTGACAGGTCCACAGATACGCAGTATTTT,CASSDRSTDTQYF
TRBV11-2,.,TRBJ1-2,once,TGTGCCAGCAGTTCACGTAGGGACTTTAACTATGGCTACACCTTC,CASSSRRDFNYGYTF
TRBV29-1,TRBD1,TRBJ2-2,.,TGCAGCGTCTTGGACAGGAACGCCGGGGAGCTGTTTTTT,CSVLDRNAGELFF
TRBV4-1,.,TRBJ2-1,.,TGCGCCAGCAGCCAAGATATCCAGCAGCCCTACAATGAGCAGTTCTTC,CASSQDIQQPYNEQFF
TRBV6-2/TRBV6-3,TRBD2,TRBJ2-1,.,TGTGCCAGCAGTTACTTCGGGACTAGCGGGGGGTGGTCCTACAATGAGCAGTTCTTC,CASSYFGTSGGWSYNEQFF
TRBV5-1,.,TRBJ1-2,.,TGCGCCAGCAGCCCGGGGTGGGGAGATGGTGGCTACACCTTC,CASSPGWGDGGYTF